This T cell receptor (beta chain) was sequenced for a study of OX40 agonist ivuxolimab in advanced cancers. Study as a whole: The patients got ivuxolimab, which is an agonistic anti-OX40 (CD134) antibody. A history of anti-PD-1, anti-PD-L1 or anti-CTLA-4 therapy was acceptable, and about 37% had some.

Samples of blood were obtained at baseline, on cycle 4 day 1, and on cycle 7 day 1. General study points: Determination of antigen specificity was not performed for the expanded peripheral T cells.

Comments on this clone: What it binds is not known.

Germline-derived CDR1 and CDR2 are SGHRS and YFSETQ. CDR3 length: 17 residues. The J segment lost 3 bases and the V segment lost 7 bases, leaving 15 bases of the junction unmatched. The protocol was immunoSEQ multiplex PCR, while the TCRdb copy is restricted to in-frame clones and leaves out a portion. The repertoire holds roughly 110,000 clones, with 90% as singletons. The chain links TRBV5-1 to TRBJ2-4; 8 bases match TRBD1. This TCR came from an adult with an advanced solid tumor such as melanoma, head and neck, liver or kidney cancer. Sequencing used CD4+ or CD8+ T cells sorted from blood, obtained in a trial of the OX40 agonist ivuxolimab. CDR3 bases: TGCGCCAGCTCTAGGGGAGAAGCAGGGGGCGTCAAAAACATTCAGTACTTC. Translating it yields CASSRGEAGGVKNIQYF. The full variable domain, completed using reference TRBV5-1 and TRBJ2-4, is KAGVTQTPRYLIKTRGQQVTLSCSPISGHRSVSWYQQTPGQGLQFLFEYFSETQRNKGNFPGRFSGRQFSNSRSEMNVSTLELGDSALYLCASSRGEAGGVKNIQYFGAGTRLSVL.